This T cell receptor beta chain was sequenced in a study of shared clonotypes between healthy human individuals. V shed 8 bases, J shed 5 bases, and the junction held 9 bases outside the gene matches. Looked up from germline, CDR1 is MNHEY and CDR2 is SMNVEV (reference sequence). The CDR3 totals 14 residues. Study-level results: Blood alone was sampled, and tissue repertoires likely differ. As a rule, naive subsets had a larger estimated richness than memory subsets. Sharing across several donors was seen in 4.5% to 6.5% of naive CD4 clonotypes.

CD4+ cells yielded CD45RA+ naive and CD45RA-negative memory subsets. Here immunoSEQ multiplex PCR was the method, and the copy in TCRdb shows in-frame clones only, minus some. The table lists approximately 1,000,000 clones, more than 75% of them singletons. This clone has only a few counts. The antigen is undetermined. The chain links TRBV27 to TRBJ2-5; 9 bases match TRBD2. The sequenced sample was memory CD4+ T cells from PBMCs. The subset: CD45RA-negative fraction. The sequence was collected from a man aged 18 to 29 in good health. Some clones in this sample may be carry-over from other donors' samples. The CDR3 reads CASAGGRFRETQYF. The CDR3 DNA is TGTGCCAGCGCGGGAGGGAGATTCCGTGAGACCCAGTACTTC.